The 10 T cell receptor beta chains in this list originate from one sample, sequenced in a study of T cell responses to AZD1222 COVID-19 vaccine. Assay: immunoSEQ multiplex PCR; the TCRdb copy retains only in-frame clones and omits some. In the table there are approximately 42,000 clones, approximately 88% of which are singletons. Sample: peripheral blood, taken 28 days after the second AZD1222 dose. The receptor source for this set is an adult who received the AZD1222 COVID-19 vaccine.

This clone occurred once. CDR3 loop: CASSSRTDSGLRNTGELFF. DNA of the CDR3: TGTGCCAGCAGCTCACGGACGGATTCGGGACTCCGGAACACCGGGGAGCTGTTTTTT. V and J are TRBV5-6 and TRBJ2-2, with D tentatively TRBD2 (6 bases). The germline V and J ends were trimmed by 3 bases and 1 base, with 22 bases remaining between them. The CDR3 spans 19 residues. CDR1 is SGHDT, CDR2 YYEEEE, per germline.

The chain combines TRBV11-1 with TRBJ2-3; D gene ambiguous. The germline gives CDR1 SGHAT, CDR2 FQDESV (reference sequence). The V gene lost 5 bases and the J gene lost 5 bases, with 8 bases spanning the gap. There are 12 residues in the CDR3. The CDR3, as DNA: TGTGCCAGCAGCCTAATTGGAGATACGCAGTATTTT. This sequence encodes CASSLIGDTQYF.

The rearrangement joins TRBV27 to TRBJ1-2, with D maybe TRBD1 (6 bases). V shed 0 bases and J shed 8 bases, with 13 bases lying between them. CDR1 and CDR2 from the germline V gene are MNHEY and SMNVEV (reference sequence). This CDR3 is 14 amino acids long. The CDR3 DNA is TGTGCCAGCAGTTTATCTCGGGGGCTCGACGGCTACACCTTC. Protein sequence: CASSLSRGLDGYTF.

The chain employs TRBV3-1 (or the pseudogene TRBV3-2) and TRBJ1-6; no firm D call. The CDR3 loop spans 14 amino acids. Germline assignment: CDR1 LGHDT and CDR2 YNNKEL (reference sequence). The V end lost 4 bases, the J end lost 11 bases, and 15 bases lay between the germline ends. CDR3: CASSPTPQSPPLHF. The CDR3 nucleotides are TGTGCCAGCAGCCCCACCCCCCAGTCGCCACCCCTCCACTTT.

This chain uses TRBV10-3 with TRBJ2-7, with 7 nucleotides matching TRBD1. This CDR3 is 13 amino acids long. V trimming: 5 bases; J trimming: 6 bases; junction bases outside the gene matches: 7. Germline V gene data show CDR1 as ENHRY and CDR2 as SYGVKD. Written as DNA, the CDR3 is TGTGCCATCAGTAACAGGGGTTCCCTCGAGCAGTACTTC. Encoded protein: CAISNRGSLEQYF.

This clone was seen only a few times. The chain has TRBV18 and TRBJ2-7, with D tentatively TRBD2 (5 bases). V was shortened by 6 bases and J by 2 bases, with 14 bases between the two germline ends. The CDR3 loop spans 14 amino acids. Germline lookup yields CDR1 KGHSH and CDR2 LQKENI. This CDR3 is CASSTSNSAYEQYF. CDR3 DNA sequence: TGTGCCAGCTCGACATCCAATAGCGCCTACGAGCAGTACTTC.

This clone occurred once. The chain links TRBV29-1 to TRBJ2-5; 7 positions agree with TRBD2. This CDR3 has 12 amino acids. Germline CDR1 SQVTM, CDR2 ANQGSEA. Trimming cost V 4 bases and J 4 bases; bases outside gene matches: 3. For the CDR3, the DNA is TGCAGCGTTGGGGGGGGTGCAGAGACCCAGTACTTC. It specifies CSVGGGAETQYF. Based on the CDR3 plus reference TRBV29-1 and TRBJ2-5, the full variable domain is SAVISQKPSRDICQRGTSLTIQCQVDSQVTMMFWYRQQPGQSLTLIATANQGSEATYESGFVIDKFPISRPNLTFSTLTVSNMSPEDSSIYLCSVGGGAETQYFGPGTRLLVL.

The J gene is TRBJ2-7, the V gene TRBV3-1 (or the pseudogene TRBV3-2); 8 bases agree with TRBD2. The germline V gene has CDR1 LGHDT and CDR2 YNNKEL (reference sequence). Trimming removed 2 bases from V and 6 bases from J; junction bases left unmatched: 3. The CDR3 is 13 residues long. The CDR3 spells CASSQSGSSEQYF. In DNA, the CDR3 is TGTGCCAGCAGCCAAAGCGGGAGCTCCGAGCAGTACTTC.

There are a few counts of this clone. The chain uses TRBV23-1 and TRBJ1-5, with unresolved D. TRBV23-1 is an ORF; its function is uncertain. This CDR3 spans 17 amino acids. The ends were cut back, 4 bases at V and 0 bases at J, with 16 bases in the middle. The CDR3 region is CASSREGAQNSNQPQHF. CDR3 in DNA: TGCGCCAGCAGTCGGGAGGGCGCGCAGAATAGCAATCAGCCCCAGCATTTT.

The chain couples TRBV18 to TRBJ2-7; 7 bases are a match to TRBD2. The germline V gene has CDR1 KGHSH and CDR2 LQKENI. This CDR3 is built from 17 residues. V lost 1 base, J lost 3 bases, and 12 bases stayed unmatched. Here the CDR3 DNA reads TGTGCCAGCTCACCACGGATTGGGGGGGGAGGGAACTACGAGCAGTACTTC. This translates into CASSPRIGGGGNYEQYF.